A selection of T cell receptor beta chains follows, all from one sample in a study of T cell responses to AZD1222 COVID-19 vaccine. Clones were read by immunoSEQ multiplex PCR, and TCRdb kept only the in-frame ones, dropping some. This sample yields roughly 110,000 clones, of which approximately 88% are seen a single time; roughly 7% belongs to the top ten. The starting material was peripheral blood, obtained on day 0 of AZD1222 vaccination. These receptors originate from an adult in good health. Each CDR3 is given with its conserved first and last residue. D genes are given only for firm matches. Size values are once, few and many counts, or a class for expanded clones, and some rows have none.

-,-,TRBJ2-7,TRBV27,TGTGCCAGCAGTTTGACTCCCTCCAGCTCCTACGAGCAGTACTTC,CASSLTPSSSYEQYF
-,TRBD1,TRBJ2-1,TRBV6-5,TGTGCCAGCAGCCCCCGGACAGGGGGGGCCAATGAGCAGTTCTTC,CASSPRTGGANEQFF
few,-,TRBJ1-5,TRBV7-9,TGTGCCAGCAGCTTAGCGGGGGGCAATCAGCCCCAGCATTTT,CASSLAGGNQPQHF
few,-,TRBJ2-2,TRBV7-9,TGTGCCAGCAGCGATTCTTCAGGGTTCGCAGGAGAAACCGGGGAGCTGTTTTTT,CASSDSSGFAGETGELFF
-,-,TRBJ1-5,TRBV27,TGTGCCAGCAGTTTTCAGGGCCCTTATCAGCCCCAGCATTTT,CASSFQGPYQPQHF
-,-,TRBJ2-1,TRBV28,TGTGCCAGCAGTTCGTCAGGACAGAGCGCTCTTAGTGGGCAGTTCTTC,CASSSSGQSALSGQFF
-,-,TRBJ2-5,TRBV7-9,TGTGCCAGCAGCTCACAGGGTCGAGAGACCCAGTACTTC,CASSSQGRETQYF
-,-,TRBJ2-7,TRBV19,TGTGCCAGTAGTATAGGCCTTAGAAGCGAGTACGAGCAGTACTTC,CASSIGLRSEYEQYF
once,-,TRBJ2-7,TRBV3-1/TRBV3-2,TGTGCCAGCAGCCCCCTTCGGGGTCGCGCCTACGAGCAGTACTTC,CASSPLRGRAYEQYF
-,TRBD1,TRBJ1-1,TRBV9,TGTGCCAGCAGCACCAACAGGGACAGGACTGAAGCTTTCTTT,CASSTNRDRTEAFF
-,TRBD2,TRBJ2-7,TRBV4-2,TGTGCCAGCAGCCAATGGCAGGGCCGACGGGAGGGCAGCTACGAGCAGTACTTC,CASSQWQGRREGSYEQYF
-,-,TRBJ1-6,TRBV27,TGTGCCAGCAGTTTATCGGGGGTCGGTTGGTCACCCCTCCACTTT,CASSLSGVGWSPLHF
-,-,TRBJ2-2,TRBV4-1,TGCGCCAGCAGACGTTCAGGGGCCCCGGCCACAGGGGAGCTGTTTTTT,CASRRSGAPATGELFF
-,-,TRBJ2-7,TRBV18,TGTGCCAGCTCACCCGGAAACGGGTACGAGCAGTACTTC,CASSPGNGYEQYF
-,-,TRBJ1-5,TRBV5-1,TGCGCCAGCAGCCTGGAGGGGGGGGATCAGCCCCAGCATTTT,CASSLEGGDQPQHF
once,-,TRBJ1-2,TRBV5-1,TGCGCCAGCAGCTTCCAAGCGACAGCTAACTATGGCTACACCTTC,CASSFQATANYGYTF
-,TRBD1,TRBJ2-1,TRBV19,TGTGCCAGTCGGGACAGGTACAATGAGCAGTTCTTC,CASRDRYNEQFF
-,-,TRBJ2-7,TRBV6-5,TGTGCCAGCATCTTAGACAGCCGGCGGGGCGAGCAGTACTTC,CASILDSRRGEQYF
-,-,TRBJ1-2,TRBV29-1,TGCAGCGTTGGTGAGGGTACCTATGGCTACACCTTC,CSVGEGTYGYTF
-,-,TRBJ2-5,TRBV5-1,TGCGCCAGCAGCTTGGGGGTCGGGGGAGAGACCCAGTACTTC,CASSLGVGGETQYF
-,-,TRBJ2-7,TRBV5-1,TGCGCCAGCAGCTTGGAGGAAGAGCAGTACTTC,CASSLEEEQYF
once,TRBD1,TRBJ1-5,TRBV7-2,TGTGCCAGCAGCACACAGGGGAATCAGCCCCAGCATTTT,CASSTQGNQPQHF
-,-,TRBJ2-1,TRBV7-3,TGTGCCAGCAGTCCCGAGGCCTGGGTGGATGAGCAGTTCTTC,CASSPEAWVDEQFF
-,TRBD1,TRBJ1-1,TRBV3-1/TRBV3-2,TGTGCCAGCAGCCTTAGACAGGGGGGATTATTTGAAGCTTTCTTT,CASSLRQGGLFEAFF
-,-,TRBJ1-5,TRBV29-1,TGCAGCGTTGTAAGGGACACCAATCAGCCCCAGCATTTT,CSVVRDTNQPQHF
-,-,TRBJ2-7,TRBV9,TGTGCCAGCAGCCCTCAAGGGGGAACGGCCTACGAGCAGTACTTC,CASSPQGGTAYEQYF
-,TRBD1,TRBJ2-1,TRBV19,TGTGCCAGTAGTATTCAACAGGGGAGCTCCTACAATGAGCAGTTCTTC,CASSIQQGSSYNEQFF
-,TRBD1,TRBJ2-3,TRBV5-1,TGCGCCAGCAGCTCTCCGGGACAGCAGACAGATACGCAGTATTTT,CASSSPGQQTDTQYF
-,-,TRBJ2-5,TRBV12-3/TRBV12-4,TGTGCCAGCAGTTTTCTCCAAGAGACCCAGTACTTC,CASSFLQETQYF
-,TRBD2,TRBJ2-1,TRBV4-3,TGCGCCAGCAGCCAAGCTGCAGCGGGAAGCATCGATGAGCAGTTCTTC,CASSQAAAGSIDEQFF